The 22 T cell receptor beta chains given below trace back to one sample, sequenced in a study of T cells in tuberculosis. Time point given: new active TB diagnosis, blood taken before or within 7 days of starting treatment. The protocol was immunoSEQ multiplex PCR, while the TCRdb copy is restricted to in-frame clones and leaves out a portion. The sample includes some 30,000 clones, approximately 90% seen only once; the top ten take roughly 5.7%. The specimen was PBMCs, collected at tuberculosis diagnosis. All receptors come from an adult with tuberculosis.

This clone has just a few counts. This chain uses TRBV12-5 with TRBJ2-2; D gene ambiguous. The CDR3 length is 14 residues. Germline CDR1 is LGHNT and CDR2 is FRNRAP. V shed 5 bases and J shed 6 bases, with 13 bases lying between them. CDR3 residues: CASGPGPPSGELFF. The CDR3 region has the DNA TGTGCTAGTGGTCCAGGCCCACCCTCCGGGGAGCTGTTTTTT.

This clone came up a few times. This chain links TRBV28 with TRBJ1-1; 7 bases fit TRBD1. The CDR3 has 17 residues. V gave up 5 bases and J gave up 1 base; unmatched junction bases: 13. CDR1 and CDR2 (germline): MDHEN, SYDVKM. CDR3 region: CASSPIPGQYKNTEAFF. Written as DNA, the CDR3 is TGTGCCAGCAGTCCCATTCCGGGACAGTACAAGAACACTGAAGCTTTCTTT.

J is TRBJ2-5 and V is TRBV5-6, with 12 bases lining up with TRBD1. The CDR3 sequence is 14 residues long. Unmatched junction bases numbered 5, after V lost 6 bases and J lost 5 bases. Germline CDR1 and CDR2: SGHDT and YYEEEE. CDR3 residues: CASTGTGGTETQYF. DNA of the CDR3: TGTGCCAGCACCGGGACAGGGGGCACGGAGACCCAGTACTTC.

The J gene is TRBJ1-6, the V gene TRBV6-1; no clear D. This CDR3 is built from 15 residues. The V gene's germline CDR1 is MNHNS and CDR2 SASEGT. Trimming stripped 8 bases from V and 2 bases from J, with 13 bases between. CDR3 residues: CASSDIDPYNSPLHF. In nucleotides, the CDR3 is TGTGCCAGCTCTGACATCGACCCCTATAATTCACCCCTCCACTTT.

This clone was seen only once. V and J are TRBV4-1 and TRBJ1-6; the D gene is possibly TRBD1 (5 bases). The ends were cut back, 4 bases at V and 7 bases at J, with 26 bases in the middle. Per germline, CDR1 MGHRA and CDR2 YSYEKL. The CDR3 runs to 19 residues. CDR3 sequence (DNA): TGCGCCAGCAGCCTGGGGGAGGGAACCCCCTACTCACCGAATTCACCCCTCCACTTT. Translated: CASSLGEGTPYSPNSPLHF.

This chain links TRBV30 with TRBJ2-5; TRBD1 matches at 7 bases. CDR3 length: 13 amino acids. The J segment lost 4 bases and the V segment lost 0 bases, leaving 2 bases of the junction unmatched. Germline-derived CDR1 and CDR2 are GTSNPN and SVGIG (reference sequence). CDR3 sequence: CAWSVGGAETQYF. CDR3 bases: TGTGCCTGGAGTGTAGGGGGCGCAGAGACCCAGTACTTC. Looking up the rest from reference TRBV30 and TRBJ2-5 gives the full variable domain: SQTIHQWPATLVQPVGSPLSLECTVEGTSNPNLYWYRQAAGRGLQLLFYSVGIGQISSEVPQNLSASRPQDRQFILSSKKLLLSDSGFYLCAWSVGGAETQYFGPGTRLLVL.

The chain combines TRBV27 with TRBJ2-1, with 8 bases aligning to TRBD2. Unmatched junction bases numbered 13, after V lost 3 bases and J lost 6 bases. The germline V gene encodes CDR1 MNHEY and CDR2 SMNVEV (reference sequence). The CDR3 covers 17 residues. CDR3 nucleotide sequence: TGTGCCAGCAGTTTCGAAGGGTCGCTAGCGGGTCGCAATGAGCAGTTCTTC. This gives the protein CASSFEGSLAGRNEQFF.

This rearrangement joins TRBV29-1 to TRBJ2-5; 9 bases agree with TRBD2. CDR3 size: 13 residues. Per germline, CDR1 SQVTM and CDR2 ANQGSEA. V shed 6 bases and J 5 bases; nucleotides not matched to a gene: 7. CDR3 in DNA: TGCAGCGTGAGCGGGAGGAATTGGGAGACCCAGTACTTC. It codes for CSVSGRNWETQYF.

This clone was seen a handful of times. The chain has TRBV2 and TRBJ1-5; D is possibly TRBD1 (5 bases). V lost 5 bases to trimming and J lost 2 bases, with 10 bases between them. The germline V gene encodes CDR1 SNHLY and CDR2 FYNNEI. The CDR3 has 14 residues. DNA of the CDR3: TGTGCCAGCAGTTGGGGCCAGGGCAATCAGCCCCAGCATTTT. Its translation is CASSWGQGNQPQHF. The variable domain in full, with the rest retrieved from reference TRBV2 and TRBJ1-5, is EPEVTQTPSHQVTQMGQEVILRCVPISNHLYFYWYRQILGQKVEFLVSFYNNEISEKSEIFDDQFSVERPDGSNFTLKIRSTKLEDSAMYFCASSWGQGNQPQHFGDGTRLSIL.

The rearrangement uses TRBV25-1 and TRBJ2-2; TRBD1 is a possible D gene (6 bases). Germline CDR1 MGHDK, CDR2 SYGVNS. The CDR3 totals 14 residues. Trimming removed 6 bases from V and 4 bases from J, with 12 bases in between. The CDR3 DNA reads TGTGCCAGCAGCCCGACAGGACCCACCGGGGAGCTGTTTTTT. It yields the protein CASSPTGPTGELFF.

The chain carries TRBV6-5 and TRBJ2-2; tentative D call: TRBD1 (5 bases). Germline-derived CDR1 and CDR2 are MNHEY and SVGAGI. Trimming took 3 bases from V and 7 from J, leaving 15 bases between them. This CDR3 comprises 15 residues. The CDR3 protein is CASSYRPGQGGELFF. CDR3 in DNA: TGTGCCAGCAGTTATCGTCCAGGGCAGGGCGGGGAGCTGTTTTTT.

V gene TRBV5-6 combines with J gene TRBJ2-3, with 7 nucleotides matching TRBD1. V dropped 5 bases and J dropped 2; count of bases not matched to a gene: 8. This CDR3 comprises 15 residues. Germline CDR1 is SGHDT and CDR2 is YYEEEE. For the CDR3, the DNA is TGTGCCAGCAGAACAAACAGGGGACCCACAGATACGCAGTATTTT. Its translation: CASRTNRGPTDTQYF.

This chain connects TRBV2 to TRBJ1-5; D gene unclear. CDR3 size: 14 residues. Trimming removed 10 bases at V and 3 bases at J, with 16 bases between. CDR1 is SNHLY, CDR2 FYNNEI, per germline. The CDR3 DNA reads as TGTGCCACCAAGGAGGATAACTTCAATCAGCCCCAGCATTTT. It encodes CATKEDNFNQPQHF.

This clone was observed a handful of times. This chain connects TRBV15 to TRBJ1-1, with D hard to call. This CDR3 region has 14 residues. Trimming removed 2 bases from V and 1 base from J, with 8 bases in between. Germline assignment: CDR1 LNHNV and CDR2 YYDKDF (reference sequence). The CDR3 DNA reads as TGTGCCACCAGCAGAACGCCGGGGAACACTGAAGCTTTCTTT. It translates to CATSRTPGNTEAFF.

This chain joins TRBV4-3 and TRBJ1-6, with no clear D. The CDR3 is made up of 13 amino acids. Germline V gene lookup returns CDR1 LGHNA and CDR2 YSLEER. V was pared by 3 bases and J by 9 bases, with 9 bases between. DNA of the CDR3: TGCGCCAGCAGCCAGACCCGGGGTTCACCCCTCCACTTT. Translation gives CASSQTRGSPLHF.

The chain recombines TRBV5-4 with TRBJ2-5; TRBD2 is a possible D gene (5 bases). This CDR3 contains 14 residues. Germline CDR1 reads SGHNT; CDR2 reads YYREEE (reference sequence). The germline V and J ends were trimmed by 4 bases and 2 bases, with 12 bases remaining between them. Written as DNA, the CDR3 is TGTGCCAGCAGCCGCAAGGCGGGTCAAGAGACCCAGTACTTC. It translates to CASSRKAGQETQYF. Complete variable domain (other parts from reference TRBV5-4 and TRBJ2-5): ETGVTQSPTHLIKTRGQQVTLRCSSQSGHNTVSWYQQALGQGPQFIFQYYREEENGRGNFPPRFSGLQFPNYSSELNVNALELDDSALYLCASSRKAGQETQYFGPGTRLLVL.

V gene TRBV28 combines with J gene TRBJ2-7; D not certain. CDR3 length: 15 amino acids. Deletions cut 8 bases from V and 0 bases from J, with 17 bases between. From germline, CDR1 is MDHEN and CDR2 SYDVKM. CDR3 DNA sequence: TGTGCCAGCTCTTCGTCCCTGGCCCTCTCCTACGAGCAGTACTTC. Translating gives CASSSSLALSYEQYF.

The V gene is TRBV5-1, the J gene TRBJ2-2; 7 bases agree with TRBD1. This CDR3 has 15 amino acids. The junction had 10 bases not matched to a gene; V was cut back by 5 bases and J by 6 bases. From germline, CDR1 is SGHRS and CDR2 YFSETQ. The CDR3 sequence is CASRPAGGMAGELFF. The CDR3 bases are TGCGCCAGCAGGCCCGCAGGGGGTATGGCCGGGGAGCTGTTTTTT.

J is TRBJ2-1 and V is TRBV7-6, with D perhaps matching TRBD2 (5 bases). The CDR3 runs to 14 residues. CDR1 is SGHVS and CDR2 is FNYEAQ in the germline V gene. With 0 bases removed from V and 10 bases from J, the gap between germline ends came to 13 bases. CDR3 protein: CASSLAGVRGEQFF. The CDR3, as DNA: TGTGCCAGCAGCTTAGCGGGAGTGCGAGGAGAGCAGTTCTTC.

This chain uses TRBV28 with TRBJ2-1, with D possibly matching TRBD1 (5 bases). CDR1 and CDR2 (germline): MDHEN, SYDVKM. Trimming removed 7 bases from V and 7 bases from J, with 14 bases in between. The CDR3 spans 13 residues. CDR3 coding DNA: TGTGCCAGCAACTCTCAAGGGGTTAATGAGCAGTTCTTC. Encoded protein: CASNSQGVNEQFF. The full variable domain, rest sourced from reference TRBV28 and TRBJ2-1, is DVKVTQSSRYLVKRTGEKVFLECVQDMDHENMFWYRQDPGLGLRLIYFSYDVKMKEKGDIPEGYSVSREKKERFSLILESASTNQTSMYLCASNSQGVNEQFFGPGTRLTVL.

The chain employs TRBV28 and TRBJ2-2; a possible D gene is TRBD2 (6 bases). V shed 5 bases and J shed 3 bases, with 10 bases lying between them. The CDR3 runs to 14 residues. The germline V gene has CDR1 MDHEN and CDR2 SYDVKM. CDR3 sequence reads: CASSSGGDTGELFF. The CDR3 DNA sequence: TGTGCCAGCAGTAGCGGAGGGGACACCGGGGAGCTGTTTTTT.

The rearrangement links TRBV19 to TRBJ2-2; 8 bases map to TRBD1. The J segment lost 4 bases and the V segment lost 6 bases, leaving 19 bases of the junction unmatched. CDR1 is LNHDA, CDR2 SQIVND, per germline (reference sequence). This CDR3 spans 19 amino acids. CDR3: CASRPYGQGVASTTGELFF. In nucleotides, the CDR3 is TGTGCCAGTAGGCCTTATGGACAGGGAGTAGCCTCGACCACCGGGGAGCTGTTTTTT. Supplemented by reference TRBV19 and TRBJ2-2, the full variable domain reads DGGITQSPKYLFRKEGQNVTLSCEQNLNHDAMYWYRQDPGQGLRLIYYSQIVNDFQKGDIAEGYSVSREKKESFPLTVTSAQKNPTAFYLCASRPYGQGVASTTGELFFGEGSRLTVL.